A selection of T cell receptor beta chains follows, all from one sample in a study of breast tumors, draining lymph nodes, adjacent tissues. MiXCR, run by TCRdb on the multiplex PCR reads, gives a single entry per CDR3 protein. The table lists under 300,000 distinct CDR3 sequences, 30% to 35% of them singletons. The sample was axillary lymph node tissue. Receptors originate from a female donor with breast cancer. Some clones in this sample may be carry-over from other donors' samples. CDR3s include the opening cysteine and the closing phenylalanine or tryptophan. The D gene is left open where the match is weak. Expanded clones are given a class, and other clones once, few, many or no size at all.

CDR3 length	D gene	V gene	J gene	clone size	CDR3 protein	CDR3 DNA
15	TRBD2	TRBV20-1	TRBJ2-1	-	CSARGAGGTYNEQFF	TGCAGTGCTAGGGGAGCGGGAGGCACTTACAATGAGCAGTTCTTC
15	TRBD2	TRBV28	TRBJ2-1	once	CASSPLAGGPNEQFF	TGTGCCAGCAGCCCCCTAGCGGGGGGGCCGAATGAGCAGTTCTTC
15	-	TRBV28	TRBJ2-1	few	CASTPGRQWDNEQFF	TGTGCCAGCACCCCAGGTCGGCAGTGGGACAATGAGCAGTTCTTC
11	TRBD1	TRBV20-1	TRBJ2-3	-	CSAQGANEQYF	TGCAGTGCCCAGGGGGCGAATGAGCAGTATTTT
16	-	TRBV2	TRBJ1-5	-	CAGRAQGSRSYQPQHF	TGTGCCGGCAGAGCTCAAGGGTCCCGATCTTATCAGCCCCAGCATTTT
15	TRBD2	TRBV6-1	TRBJ2-7	few	CASSVQLAGTDEQYF	TGTGCCAGCAGTGTTCAGTTAGCGGGAACCGACGAGCAGTACTTC
14	TRBD1	TRBV10-2	TRBJ2-7	-	CASSMGQGASEQYF	TGCGCCAGCAGTATGGGACAGGGGGCGTCCGAGCAGTACTTC
14	TRBD1	TRBV2	TRBJ1-1	-	CASKQGGWGTEAFF	TGTGCCAGCAAACAGGGGGGTTGGGGCACTGAAGCTTTCTTT
13	TRBD1	TRBV19	TRBJ1-2	-	CASPDRGSYGYTF	TGTGCTAGCCCGGACAGGGGAAGCTATGGCTACACCTTC
16	TRBD1	TRBV25-1	TRBJ1-6	medium-sized	CASSEYGGTGTPPLHF	TGTGCCAGCAGTGAATATGGCGGGACAGGGACCCCACCCCTCCACTTT
15	TRBD1	TRBV19	TRBJ2-1	-	CASTLQGAQYNEQFF	TGTGCCAGTACCCTCCAGGGGGCACAGTACAATGAGCAGTTCTTC
17	TRBD1	TRBV6-5	TRBJ2-6	many	CASSVQGAFPGANVLTF	TGTGCCAGCAGCGTACAGGGGGCATTTCCTGGGGCCAACGTCCTGACTTTC
15	TRBD2	TRBV7-9	TRBJ2-7	many	CASSVAGLAGNEQYF	TGTGCCAGCAGCGTCGCGGGACTAGCGGGTAACGAGCAGTACTTC
15	TRBD1	TRBV6-5	TRBJ1-2	many	CASRTGQGPAYGYTF	TGTGCCAGCAGGACCGGACAGGGTCCGGCCTATGGCTACACCTTC
15	TRBD1	TRBV6-5	TRBJ2-2	few	CASSRQGVVTGELFF	TGTGCCAGCAGTCGACAGGGGGTCGTCACCGGGGAGCTGTTTTTT
14	-	TRBV7-2	TRBJ2-2	many	CASTFARGVGELFF	TGTGCCAGCACCTTTGCGCGGGGTGTCGGGGAGCTGTTTTTT
14	-	TRBV9	TRBJ1-2	many	CASSDEPGDYGYTF	TGTGCCAGCAGCGACGAGCCGGGGGACTATGGCTACACCTTC
14	-	TRBV6-1	TRBJ2-5	few	CASKWAGSQETQYF	TGTGCCAGCAAATGGGCGGGATCCCAAGAGACCCAGTACTTC
14	-	TRBV7-9	TRBJ2-1	many	CASSSRTAYNEQFF	TGTGCCAGCAGCTCGAGGACTGCATACAATGAGCAGTTCTTC
14	-	TRBV19	TRBJ2-1	many	CASKTAGTGNEQFF	TGTGCCAGTAAGACCGCGGGAACAGGAAATGAGCAGTTCTTC
14	-	TRBV28	TRBJ2-5	-	CASSLGGGYETQYF	TGTGCCAGCAGTTTAGGAGGGGGCTATGAGACCCAGTACTTC
18	TRBD1	TRBV11-2	TRBJ2-6	-	CASSPRDRALSGANVLTF	TGTGCCAGCAGCCCCCGGGACAGGGCGCTGTCTGGGGCCAACGTCCTGACTTTC
16	-	TRBV18	TRBJ1-4	few	CASSPDGGGTNEKLLF	TGTGCCAGCTCACCCGATGGGGGAGGAACTAATGAAAAACTGCTTTTT
15	-	TRBV6-5	TRBJ2-7	few	CASSYSLSGPYEQYF	TGTGCCAGCAGTTACTCGCTTTCCGGGCCCTACGAGCAGTACTTC
14	-	TRBV4-1	TRBJ2-7	many	CASSQEWGRAEQYF	TGCGCCAGCAGCCAAGAGTGGGGGCGGGCCGAGCAGTACTTC
18	TRBD1	TRBV24-1	TRBJ2-4	many	CATAPGTGDSAAKNIQYF	TGTGCCACCGCCCCTGGGACAGGGGACTCCGCAGCCAAAAACATTCAGTACTTC
16	TRBD1	TRBV5-6	TRBJ1-2	many	CASSLRTGIFNYGYTF	TGTGCCAGCAGCTTGCGGACAGGGATATTTAACTATGGCTACACCTTC
16	TRBD2	TRBV19	TRBJ2-1	-	CACPRTSGSSYNEQFF	TGTGCCTGCCCTAGGACTAGCGGGAGCTCCTACAATGAGCAGTTCTTC
18	-	TRBV11-2	TRBJ2-7	-	CASSLVVYAGRFPYEQYF	TGTGCCAGCAGCTTAGTTGTCTATGCGGGGCGCTTTCCCTACGAGCAGTACTTC
16	TRBD1	TRBV25-1	TRBJ2-1	-	CASSELSGQADNEQFF	TGTGCCAGCAGTGAACTGTCGGGACAGGCCGACAATGAGCAGTTCTTC
14	-	TRBV2	TRBJ1-5	-	CASSDGGAYQPQHF	TGTGCCAGCAGTGACGGGGGTGCCTATCAGCCCCAGCATTTT
16	-	TRBV5-1	TRBJ1-5	-	CASSLNPCYGESAQHF	TGCGCCAGCAGCTTAAACCCCTGTTATGGGGAATCAGCCCAGCATTTT
16	-	TRBV3-1	TRBJ2-6	many	CASSQDRPSGANVLTF	TGTGCCAGCAGCCAAGACCGACCCTCTGGGGCCAACGTCCTGACTTTC
13	TRBD1	TRBV20-1	TRBJ2-3	-	CSADRGRLDTQYF	TGCAGTGCCGACAGGGGGCGTCTAGATACGCAGTATTTT
13	-	TRBV5-1	TRBJ1-1	-	CASSDHVGGEAFF	TGCGCCAGCAGCGACCACGTTGGGGGAGAAGCTTTCTTT
15	TRBD2	TRBV6-4	TRBJ2-7	many	CASSESWGGSDEQYF	TGTGCCAGCAGTGAGTCCTGGGGGGGGAGCGACGAGCAGTACTTC
13	-	TRBV3-1	TRBJ2-3	few	CASSPSAPDTQYF	TGTGCCAGCAGCCCCTCCGCCCCAGATACGCAGTATTTT
15	-	TRBV7-2	TRBJ2-1	-	CASSLGPGGAGEQFF	TGTGCCAGCAGCTTAGGGCCAGGGGGGGCAGGTGAGCAGTTCTTC
15	-	TRBV27	TRBJ2-2	few	CASRKGRTNTGELFF	TGTGCCAGCAGAAAGGGACGGACGAACACCGGGGAGCTGTTTTTT
14	TRBD1	TRBV4-1	TRBJ2-7	many	CASSQMGQGYEQYF	TGCGCCAGCAGCCAAATGGGACAGGGTTACGAGCAGTACTTC
15	-	TRBV7-3	TRBJ2-5	many	CASSLTGASGETQYF	TGTGCCAGCAGCTTAACGGGCGCTTCAGGGGAGACCCAGTACTTC
18	TRBD1	TRBV5-5	TRBJ2-3	many	CASSSTGGAGLSTDTQYF	TGTGCCAGCAGCTCCACAGGGGGCGCAGGACTAAGCACAGATACGCAGTATTTT
15	-	TRBV24-1	TRBJ2-1	many	CATSDLTHSYNEQFF	TGTGCCACCAGTGATTTGACACACTCCTACAATGAGCAGTTCTTC
13	TRBD2	TRBV6-5	TRBJ2-1	few	CASSYGTINEQFF	TGTGCCAGCAGTTACGGGACTATCAATGAGCAGTTCTTC
12	-	TRBV24-1	TRBJ2-1	many	CATSDVSSEQFF	TGTGCCACCAGTGATGTTAGTTCTGAGCAGTTCTTC
16	-	TRBV7-6	TRBJ1-3	many	CASSLAGQGAGNTIYF	TGTGCCAGCAGCTTAGCTGGCCAAGGAGCTGGAAACACCATATATTTT
14	TRBD1	TRBV29-1	TRBJ1-2	once	CASSDLGQGLGYTF	TGTGCCAGCAGTGATTTGGGACAGGGGCTAGGCTACACCTTC
16	-	TRBV4-2	TRBJ1-4	-	CASSQETGLQGQKLFF	TGTGCCAGCAGCCAAGAGACGGGGTTACAGGGACAAAAACTGTTTTTT
17	TRBD2	TRBV5-8	TRBJ2-3	-	CASSSTGTSSYTDTQYF	TGTGCCAGCAGCTCGACCGGGACTAGCAGCTACACAGATACGCAGTATTTT
14	-	TRBV7-2	TRBJ2-3	many	CASSLRIWGDTQYF	TGTGCCAGCAGCTTAAGGATCTGGGGGGATACGCAGTATTTT
15	TRBD2	TRBV10-3	TRBJ2-7	many	CAISEDASGGDEQYF	TGTGCCATCAGTGAGGACGCGAGCGGGGGGGACGAGCAGTACTTC
12	-	TRBV7-2	TRBJ2-7	many	CASSLVSYEQYF	TGTGCCAGCAGCTTAGTGTCTTACGAGCAGTACTTC
12	-	TRBV7-2	TRBJ2-3	many	CASSLAAGTQYF	TGTGCCAGCAGCTTAGCAGCGGGCACGCAGTATTTT
16	TRBD2	TRBV20-1	TRBJ2-1	many	CSASSPLADNYNEQFF	TGCAGTGCTAGTAGCCCACTAGCGGATAACTACAATGAGCAGTTCTTC
15	-	TRBV7-2	TRBJ2-2	few	CASSLQRLNTGELFF	TGTGCCAGCAGCTTACAGAGGTTGAACACCGGGGAGCTGTTTTTT
13	-	TRBV28	TRBJ2-7	few	CASSLLSSYEQYF	TGTGCCAGCAGTTTGTTGTCCTCCTACGAGCAGTACTTC
16	TRBD2	TRBV19	TRBJ2-2	-	CASSSWAGAGTGELFF	TGTGCCAGTAGTTCCTGGGCGGGAGCAGGAACCGGGGAGCTGTTTTTT
13	TRBD1	TRBV20-1	TRBJ2-5	many	CSVRKGAEETQYF	TGCAGTGTAAGAAAGGGGGCAGAGGAGACCCAGTACTTC
13	TRBD1	TRBV6-6	TRBJ2-7	many	CASGTGGSYEQYF	TGTGCCAGCGGGACAGGGGGCTCCTACGAGCAGTACTTC